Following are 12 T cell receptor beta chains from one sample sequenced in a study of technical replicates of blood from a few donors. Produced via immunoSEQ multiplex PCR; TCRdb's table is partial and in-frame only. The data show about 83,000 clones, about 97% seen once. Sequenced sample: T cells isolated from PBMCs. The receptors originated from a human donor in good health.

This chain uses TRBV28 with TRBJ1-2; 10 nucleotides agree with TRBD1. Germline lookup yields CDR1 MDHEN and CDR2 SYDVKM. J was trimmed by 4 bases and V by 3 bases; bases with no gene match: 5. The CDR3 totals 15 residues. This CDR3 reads CASSFSDRGPYGYTF. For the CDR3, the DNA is TGTGCCAGCAGTTTTTCTGACAGGGGGCCCTATGGCTACACCTTC.

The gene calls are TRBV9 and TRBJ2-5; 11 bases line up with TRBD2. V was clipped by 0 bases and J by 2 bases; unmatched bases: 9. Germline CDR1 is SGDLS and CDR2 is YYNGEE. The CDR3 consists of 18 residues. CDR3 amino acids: CASSVGLAGSWGQETQYF. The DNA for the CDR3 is TGTGCCAGCAGCGTAGGACTAGCGGGATCGTGGGGTCAAGAGACCCAGTACTTC.

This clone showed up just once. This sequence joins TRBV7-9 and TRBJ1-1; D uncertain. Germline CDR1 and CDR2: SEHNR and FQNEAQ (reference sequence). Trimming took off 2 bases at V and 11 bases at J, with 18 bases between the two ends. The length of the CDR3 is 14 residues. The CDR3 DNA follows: TGTGCCAGCAGCTTAATAGCCCTGGGGAGGATGGCTTTCTTT. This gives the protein CASSLIALGRMAFF.

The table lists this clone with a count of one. For the CDR3, the DNA is TGTGCCTGGAGTACAGGGCCCAATCAGCCCCAGCATTTT. Residues: CAWSTGPNQPQHF. The chain carries TRBV30 and TRBJ1-5; a weak D match, TRBD1 (6 bases). There are 13 residues in the CDR3. V was clipped by 2 bases and J by 3 bases, with 8 bases between them. Germline CDR1 GTSNPN, CDR2 SVGIG (reference sequence).

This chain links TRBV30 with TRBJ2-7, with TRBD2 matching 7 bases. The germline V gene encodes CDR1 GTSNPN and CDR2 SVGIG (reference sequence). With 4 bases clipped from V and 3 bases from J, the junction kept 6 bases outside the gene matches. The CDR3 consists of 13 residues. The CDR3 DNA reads TGTGCCTGGACCCCCGGGACTATCTACGAGCAGTACTTC. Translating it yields CAWTPGTIYEQYF.

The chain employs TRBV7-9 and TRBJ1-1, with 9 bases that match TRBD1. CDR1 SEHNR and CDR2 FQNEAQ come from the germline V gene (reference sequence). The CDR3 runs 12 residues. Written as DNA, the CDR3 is TGTGGCACAGGGGGCTTGAACACTGAAGCTTTCTTT. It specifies CGTGGLNTEAFF. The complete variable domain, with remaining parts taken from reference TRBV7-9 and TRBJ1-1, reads DTGVSQNPRHKITKRGQNVTFRCDPISEHNRLYWYRQTLGQGPEFLTYFQNEAQLEKSRLLSDRFSAERPKGSFSTLEIQRTEQGDSAMYLCGTGGLNTEAFFGQGTRLTVV.

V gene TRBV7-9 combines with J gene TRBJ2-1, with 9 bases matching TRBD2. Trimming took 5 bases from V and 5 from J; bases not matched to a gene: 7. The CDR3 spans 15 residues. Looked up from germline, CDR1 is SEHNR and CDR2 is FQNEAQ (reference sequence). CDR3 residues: CASSDGTSRNNEQFF. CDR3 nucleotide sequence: TGTGCCAGCAGCGACGGGACTAGCAGAAACAATGAGCAGTTCTTC.

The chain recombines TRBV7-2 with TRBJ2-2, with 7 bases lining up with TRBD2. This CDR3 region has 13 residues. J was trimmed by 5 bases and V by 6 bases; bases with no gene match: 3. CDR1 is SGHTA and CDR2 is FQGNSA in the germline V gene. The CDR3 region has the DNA TGTGCCAGCAGACTTAGCGGGACCGGGGAGCTGTTTTTT. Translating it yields CASRLSGTGELFF.

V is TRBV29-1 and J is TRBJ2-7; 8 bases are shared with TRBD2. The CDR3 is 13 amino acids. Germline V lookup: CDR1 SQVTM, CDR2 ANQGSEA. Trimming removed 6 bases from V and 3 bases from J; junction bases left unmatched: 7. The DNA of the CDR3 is TGCAGCGTAAGCGGGGGCCCACTCTACGAGCAGTACTTC. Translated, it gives CSVSGGPLYEQYF.

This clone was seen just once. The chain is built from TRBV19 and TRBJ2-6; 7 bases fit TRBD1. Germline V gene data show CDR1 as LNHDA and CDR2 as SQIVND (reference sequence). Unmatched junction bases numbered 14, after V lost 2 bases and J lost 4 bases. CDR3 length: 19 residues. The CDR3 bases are TGTGCCAGTAGTATATGGTTGGGGACAGATGGTAACGGGGCCAACGTCCTGACTTTC. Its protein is CASSIWLGTDGNGANVLTF.

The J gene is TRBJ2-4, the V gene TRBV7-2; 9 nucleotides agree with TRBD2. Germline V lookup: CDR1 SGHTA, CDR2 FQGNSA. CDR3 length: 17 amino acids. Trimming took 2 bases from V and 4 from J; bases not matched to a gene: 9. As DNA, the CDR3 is TGTGCCAGCAGCTTATTGCCTAGCGGGATGTATAAAAACATTCAGTACTTC. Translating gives CASSLLPSGMYKNIQYF.

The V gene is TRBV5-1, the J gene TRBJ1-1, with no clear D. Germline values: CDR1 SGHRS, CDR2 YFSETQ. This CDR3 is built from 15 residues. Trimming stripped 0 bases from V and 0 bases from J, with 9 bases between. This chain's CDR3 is CASSLDGQMNTEAFF. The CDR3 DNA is TGCGCCAGCAGCTTGGATGGCCAGATGAACACTGAAGCTTTCTTT. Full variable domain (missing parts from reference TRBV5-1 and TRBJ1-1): KAGVTQTPRYLIKTRGQQVTLSCSPISGHRSVSWYQQTPGQGLQFLFEYFSETQRNKGNFPGRFSGRQFSNSRSEMNVSTLELGDSALYLCASSLDGQMNTEAFFGQGTRLTVV.